This T cell receptor beta chain came from a study of CD8 T cells in ankylosing spondylitis. A word on this clonotype: The antigen is not known.

V lost 0 bases, J lost 4 bases, and 11 bases lay in between. CDR1 is SGDLS and CDR2 is YYNGEE in the germline V gene. There are 15 residues in the CDR3. Study-wide points: Reportedly, matched ankylosing spondylitis synovial fluid was significantly enriched for disease-linked clones. Typical of ankylosing spondylitis blood, it appeared, was a TCR beta motif of under 10 highly homologous variants.

Generation of TCR beta libraries employed quantitative 5'-RACE incorporating molecular barcodes. MiXCR, run by TCRdb on the 5' RACE reads, gives a single entry per CDR3 protein. Altogether more than 25,000 distinct CDR3 sequences are present, about 5.6% being singletons, with the ten largest covering about 1.8%. The V and J genes are TRBV9 and TRBJ1-3; TRBD1 might be the D (5 bases). The receptor was isolated from a female donor with ankylosing spondylitis or in good health (not recorded which). The sample taken for sequencing was blood, either unsorted or a sorted T cell fraction (not recorded which). CDR3 sequence: CASSVEQGGGNTIYF. In DNA, the CDR3 is TGTGCCAGCAGCGTAGAGCAGGGAGGAGGAAACACCATATATTTT.